This T cell receptor (beta chain) derives from a study of regulatory T cells in long-lasting Graves disease. As for this clonotype: Its matching antigen is unknown. Possible read error: a much larger clone is one base away.

Time point of the sample: newly diagnosed GD, antithyroid drugs for less than 3 months. PBMC-derived RNA was used for the TCR library. The collection involved drawing around 10 milliliters of peripheral blood into EDTA tubes. Arm-PCR of CDR3 regions and iRepertoire HTBI primers were the basis on which TCR beta libraries were built. TCRdb reprocessed the multiplex PCR reads with MiXCR, giving one entry per CDR3 protein. The sample lists hundreds of thousands of distinct CDR3 sequences; approximately 16% were seen once. The CDR3 runs to 15 residues. The germline V gene has CDR1 MDHEN and CDR2 SYDVKM. Whole-study results and caveats: Segments TRBV28, TRBJ1-2 and TRBJ2-5 showed preferential usage in persistent disease. Exclusively peripheral blood, rather than thyroid tissue, was studied.

The data were also submitted as part of a second study, on T cells in Graves' hyperthyroidism and ophthalmopathy.

The receptor was isolated from a man in his forties with Graves disease. V is TRBV28 and J is TRBJ2-1; TRBD2 matches 8 bases. Sample: peripheral blood mononuclear cells (PBMCs), taken at new diagnosis, from a patient treated with antithyroid drugs. The chain's CDR3 is CAGSFAGGSYNEQFF. The CDR3 DNA is TGTGCCGGCAGTTTTGCGGGGGGCTCCTACAATGAGCAGTTCTTC.